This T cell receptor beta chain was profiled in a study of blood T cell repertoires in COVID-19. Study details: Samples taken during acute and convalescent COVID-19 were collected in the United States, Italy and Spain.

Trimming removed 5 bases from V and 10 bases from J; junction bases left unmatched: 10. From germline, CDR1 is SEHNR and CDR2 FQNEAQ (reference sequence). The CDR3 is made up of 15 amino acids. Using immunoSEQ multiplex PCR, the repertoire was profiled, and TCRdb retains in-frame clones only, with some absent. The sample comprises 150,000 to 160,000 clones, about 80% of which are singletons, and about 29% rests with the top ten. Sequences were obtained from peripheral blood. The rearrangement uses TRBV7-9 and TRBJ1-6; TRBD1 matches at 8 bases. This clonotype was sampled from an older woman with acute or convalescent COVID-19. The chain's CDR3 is CASSPTGTGRSPLHF. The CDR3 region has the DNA TGTGCCAGCAGCCCGACCGGGACAGGTCGCTCACCCCTCCACTTT. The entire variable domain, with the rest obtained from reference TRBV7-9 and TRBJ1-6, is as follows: DTGVSQNPRHKITKRGQNVTFRCDPISEHNRLYWYRQTLGQGPEFLTYFQNEAQLEKSRLLSDRFSAERPKGSFSTLEIQRTEQGDSAMYLCASSPTGTGRSPLHFGNGTRLTVT.